The 3 T cell receptor beta chains given below trace back to one sample, sequenced in a study of naive and memory T cell subsets. The study, taken as a whole, reports: Naive repertoires, especially CD8, held a few larger clonotypes, possibly memory cells re-expressing CD45RA.

No antigen has been assigned to these receptors. The beta constant-region primer was an equimolar mix of two oligonucleotides covering TRBC1 and TRBC2. Nested alpha and beta constant-region primers with the SP2 primer drove four PCR rounds on ligated cDNA. TCRdb passed the UMI-ligation and nested PCR reads through MiXCR, listing each CDR3 protein once. The repertoire holds under 150,000 distinct CDR3 sequences, with approximately 21% as singletons. Material for sequencing was naive CD8+ T cells from blood. The receptor set was obtained from a human donor in good health.

There are a few counts of this clonotype. This chain joins TRBV12-3 or TRBV12-4 and TRBJ1-4, with D uncertain. This CDR3 contains 13 residues. The ends were cut back, 2 bases at V and 8 bases at J, with 9 bases in the middle. CDR3 bases: TGTGCCAGCAGTTTAATACTCAGGGAAAAACTGTTTTTT. Residues: CASSLILREKLFF.

This clonotype was observed a handful of times. The V call is TRBV19, the J call TRBJ2-3; D not resolved. V was trimmed by 4 bases and J by 5 bases, leaving 4 bases between them. The CDR3 length is 11 residues. Germline V gene sequence: CDR1 LNHDA, CDR2 SQIVND (reference sequence). The CDR3 loop is CASSTEDTQYF. For the CDR3, the DNA is TGTGCCAGTAGTACGGAAGATACGCAGTATTTT. Filled out from reference TRBV19 and TRBJ2-3, the complete variable domain reads DGGITQSPKYLFRKEGQNVTLSCEQNLNHDAMYWYRQDPGQGLRLIYYSQIVNDFQKGDIAEGYSVSREKKESFPLTVTSAQKNPTAFYLCASSTEDTQYFGPGTRLTVL.

The chain couples TRBV12-3 or TRBV12-4 to TRBJ2-2; 8 bases match TRBD2. The CDR3 has 14 residues. The ends lost 4 bases at V and 8 bases at J; junction bases unmatched: 6. Here the CDR3 reads CASSWTSFLGELFF. CDR3 DNA: TGTGCCAGCAGTTGGACTAGCTTCCTAGGGGAGCTGTTTTTT.